The clone carrying this T cell receptor (beta chain) turned up a few times. Its matching antigen is unknown. The V end was cut by 3 bases, the J end by 7 bases, with 12 bases between. This CDR3 region has 13 residues. Looked up from germline, CDR1 is LNHDA and CDR2 is SQIVND (reference sequence). Time point here: patch test 1, 2 weeks after DPC sensitization. Treatment indicated: therapeutic diphenylcyclopropenone sensitization with weekly scalp DPC. At every patch-test visit, blood was drawn before the patch test was applied. This sample is part of a study of human T cells and chemical hapten exposure. Study-level information: Researchers reported sensitizing a roughly 2 cm by roughly 2 cm upper inner arm skin site with 2% DPC. Patch testing was performed with 0.01% DPC on the upper back, with reading at 6 days. The study's findings and limits: Expanded TCRs were compared with controls, and the expanded TCRs formed significantly more large CDR3 similarity clusters.

TCRdb processed the RACE reads anew with MiXCR; each CDR3 protein has one entry. The sample consists of approximately 100,000 distinct CDR3 sequences, about 10% of them appearing once. The chain is built from TRBV19 and TRBJ2-5; no firm D call. The material sequenced was whole blood, taken in connection with sensitization to the hapten diphenylcyclopropenone (DPC). The TCR originated in a woman aged 35 to 49 with alopecia areata. Some clones in this sample may be carry-over from other donors' samples. The chain's CDR3 is CASSIPPVGTQYF. The CDR3 DNA sequence: TGTGCCAGTAGTATCCCCCCCGTGGGGACCCAGTACTTC.